This T cell receptor (beta chain) was found in a study of cytomegalovirus exposure and HLA in healthy donors. The V and J ends lost 4 bases and 5 bases respectively, with 15 bases between them. CDR1 is SGHRS, CDR2 YFSETQ, per germline. The CDR3 spans 15 residues. This clone was found once. Primers: 60 Vbeta forward and 13 Jbeta reverse. Assay used: immunoSEQ multiplex PCR; TCRdb lists only in-frame clones, some missing. The sample contains about 76,000 clones, less than 80% of which appear only once. The clonotype comes from a man aged 25-40 years in good health and CMV-seronegative. This chain links TRBV5-1 with TRBJ1-4; D might be TRBD1 (5 bases). The sample consisted of PBMCs. As DNA, the CDR3 is TGCGCCAGCAGCGGCGGCCGGGGGGTGAATGAAAAACTGTTTTTT. This sequence encodes CASSGGRGVNEKLFF.